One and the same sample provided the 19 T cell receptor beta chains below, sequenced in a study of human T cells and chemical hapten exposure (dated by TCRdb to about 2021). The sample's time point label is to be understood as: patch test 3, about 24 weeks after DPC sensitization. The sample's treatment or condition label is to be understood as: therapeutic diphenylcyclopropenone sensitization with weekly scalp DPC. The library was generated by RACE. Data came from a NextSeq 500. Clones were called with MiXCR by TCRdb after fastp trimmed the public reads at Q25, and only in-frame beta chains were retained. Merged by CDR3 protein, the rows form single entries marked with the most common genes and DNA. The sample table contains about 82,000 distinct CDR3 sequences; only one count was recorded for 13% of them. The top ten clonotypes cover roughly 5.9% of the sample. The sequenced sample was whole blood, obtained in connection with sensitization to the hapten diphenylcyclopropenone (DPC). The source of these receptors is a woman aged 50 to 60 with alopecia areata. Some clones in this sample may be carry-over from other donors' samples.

CDR3 DNA: TGTGCCTGGGAACCCGACGCGGCAGCTTTAAACACTGAAGCTTTCTTT. It yields the protein CAWEPDAAALNTEAFF. The gene calls are TRBV30 and TRBJ1-1, with D uncertain. Trimming pared 5 bases from V and 2 bases from J, leaving 21 bases between. CDR1 GTSNPN and CDR2 SVGIG come from the germline V gene (reference sequence). The CDR3 sequence is 16 residues long.

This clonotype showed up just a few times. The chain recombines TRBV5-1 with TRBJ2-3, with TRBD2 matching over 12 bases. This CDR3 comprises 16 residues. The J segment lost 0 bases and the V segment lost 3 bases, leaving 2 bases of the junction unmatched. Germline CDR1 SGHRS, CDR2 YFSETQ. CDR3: CASSSGTSGSTDTQYF. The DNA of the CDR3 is TGCGCCAGCAGCTCCGGGACTAGCGGGAGCACAGATACGCAGTATTTT.

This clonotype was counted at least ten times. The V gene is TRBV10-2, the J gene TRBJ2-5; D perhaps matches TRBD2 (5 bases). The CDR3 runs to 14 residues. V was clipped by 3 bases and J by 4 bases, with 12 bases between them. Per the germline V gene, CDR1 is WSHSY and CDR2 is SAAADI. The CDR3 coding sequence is TGCGCCAGCAGTGAATACGGCGCGGGAGAGACCCAGTACTTC. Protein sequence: CASSEYGAGETQYF.

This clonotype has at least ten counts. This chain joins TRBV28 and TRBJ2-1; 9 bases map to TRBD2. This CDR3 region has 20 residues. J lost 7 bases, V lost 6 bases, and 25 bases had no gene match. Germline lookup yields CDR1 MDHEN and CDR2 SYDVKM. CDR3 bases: TGTGCCAGCAGCCTAAGCTCGGGGTTTGCGGGAGGGCCTATGTATAATGAGCAGTTCTTC. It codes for CASSLSSGFAGGPMYNEQFF. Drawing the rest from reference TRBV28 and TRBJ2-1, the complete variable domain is DVKVTQSSRYLVKRTGEKVFLECVQDMDHENMFWYRQDPGLGLRLIYFSYDVKMKEKGDIPEGYSVSREKKERFSLILESASTNQTSMYLCASSLSSGFAGGPMYNEQFFGPGTRLTVL.

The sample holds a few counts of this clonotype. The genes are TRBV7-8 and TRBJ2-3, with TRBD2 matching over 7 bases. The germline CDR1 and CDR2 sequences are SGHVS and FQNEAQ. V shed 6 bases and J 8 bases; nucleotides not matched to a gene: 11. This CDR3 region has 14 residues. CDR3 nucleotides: TGTGCCAGCAGATCCCGGCGGGGCGGGGGTACGCAGTATTTT. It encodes CASRSRRGGGTQYF.

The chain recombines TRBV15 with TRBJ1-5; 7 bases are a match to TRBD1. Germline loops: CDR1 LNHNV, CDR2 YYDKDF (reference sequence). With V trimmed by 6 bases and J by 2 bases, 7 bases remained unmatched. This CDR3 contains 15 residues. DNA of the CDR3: TGTGCCACCAGTGGACCTGGACAGGGCAATCAGCCCCAGCATTTT. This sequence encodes CATSGPGQGNQPQHF.

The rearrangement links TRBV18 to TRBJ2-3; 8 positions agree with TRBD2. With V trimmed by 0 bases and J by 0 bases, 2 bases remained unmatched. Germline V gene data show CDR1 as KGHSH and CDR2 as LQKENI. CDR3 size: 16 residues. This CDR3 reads CASSPPGTRSTDTQYF. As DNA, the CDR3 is TGTGCCAGCTCACCACCGGGGACTAGGAGCACAGATACGCAGTATTTT.

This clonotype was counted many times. The CDR3 spells CSVEEGGGGEQFF. In DNA form, the CDR3 reads TGCAGCGTTGAAGAAGGCGGGGGAGGTGAGCAGTTCTTC. The V call is TRBV29-1, the J call TRBJ2-1; 7 positions agree with TRBD2. Losses at the gene ends were 0 bases for V and 9 bases for J; bases not matched to a gene: 5. CDR1 is SQVTM and CDR2 is ANQGSEA in the germline V gene. CDR3 length: 13 amino acids.

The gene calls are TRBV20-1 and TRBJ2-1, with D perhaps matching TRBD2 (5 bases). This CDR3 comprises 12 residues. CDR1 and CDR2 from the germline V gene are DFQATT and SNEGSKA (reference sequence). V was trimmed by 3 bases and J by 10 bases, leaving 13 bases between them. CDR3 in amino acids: CSARPSGSEQFF. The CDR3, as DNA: TGCAGTGCTAGGCCTTCGGGGTCCGAGCAGTTCTTC.

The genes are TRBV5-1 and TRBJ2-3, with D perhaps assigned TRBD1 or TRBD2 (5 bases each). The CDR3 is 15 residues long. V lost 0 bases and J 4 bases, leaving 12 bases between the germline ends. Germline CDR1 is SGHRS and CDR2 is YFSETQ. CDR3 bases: TGCGCCAGCAGCTTGGGGGGACCCCCACCAGATACGCAGTATTTT. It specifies CASSLGGPPPDTQYF.

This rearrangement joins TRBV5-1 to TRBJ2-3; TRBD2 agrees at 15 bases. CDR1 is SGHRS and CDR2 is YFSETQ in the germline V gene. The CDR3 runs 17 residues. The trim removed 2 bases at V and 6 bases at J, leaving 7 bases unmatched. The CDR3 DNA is TGCGCCAGCAGCTTTCTACCGGGACTAGCGGGAGGTGATACGCAGTATTTT. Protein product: CASSFLPGLAGGDTQYF.

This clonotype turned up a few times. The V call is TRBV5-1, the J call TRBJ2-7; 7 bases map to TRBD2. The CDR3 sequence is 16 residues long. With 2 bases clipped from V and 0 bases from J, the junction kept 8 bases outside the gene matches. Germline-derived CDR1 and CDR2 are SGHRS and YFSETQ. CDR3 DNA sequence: TGCGCCAGCAGCTTACTATCTAGCGGTAACTCCTACGAGCAGTACTTC. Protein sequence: CASSLLSSGNSYEQYF.

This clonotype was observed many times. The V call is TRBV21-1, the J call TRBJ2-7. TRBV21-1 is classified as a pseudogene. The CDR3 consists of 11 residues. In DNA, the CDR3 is TGTGCCAGCAGCACGAATCACGAGCAGTACTTC. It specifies CASSTNHEQYF.

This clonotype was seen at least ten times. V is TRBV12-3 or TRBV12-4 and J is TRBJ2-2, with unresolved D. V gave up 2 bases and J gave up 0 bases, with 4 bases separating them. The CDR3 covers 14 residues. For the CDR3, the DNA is TGTGCCAGCAGTTTACCGCCGAACACCGGGGAGCTGTTTTTT. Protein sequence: CASSLPPNTGELFF.

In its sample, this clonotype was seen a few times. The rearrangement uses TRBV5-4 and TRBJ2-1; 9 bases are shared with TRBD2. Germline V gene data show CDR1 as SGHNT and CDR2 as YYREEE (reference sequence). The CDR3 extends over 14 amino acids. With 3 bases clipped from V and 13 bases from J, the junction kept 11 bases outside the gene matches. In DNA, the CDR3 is TGTGCCAGCAGCTCGGGGACTAGCCCATCAACTCAGTTCTTC. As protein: CASSSGTSPSTQFF.

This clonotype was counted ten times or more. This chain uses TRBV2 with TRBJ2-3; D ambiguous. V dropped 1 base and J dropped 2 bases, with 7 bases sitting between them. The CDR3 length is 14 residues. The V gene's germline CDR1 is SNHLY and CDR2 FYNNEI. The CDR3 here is CASSEGTFTDTQYF. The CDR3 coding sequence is TGTGCCAGCAGTGAAGGAACTTTCACAGATACGCAGTATTTT.

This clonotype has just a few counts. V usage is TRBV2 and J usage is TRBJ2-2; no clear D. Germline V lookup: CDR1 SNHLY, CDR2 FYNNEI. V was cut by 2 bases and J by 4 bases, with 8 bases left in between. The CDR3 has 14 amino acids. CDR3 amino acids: CASSEIGATGELFF. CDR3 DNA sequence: TGTGCCAGCAGTGAAATCGGAGCCACCGGGGAGCTGTTTTTT.

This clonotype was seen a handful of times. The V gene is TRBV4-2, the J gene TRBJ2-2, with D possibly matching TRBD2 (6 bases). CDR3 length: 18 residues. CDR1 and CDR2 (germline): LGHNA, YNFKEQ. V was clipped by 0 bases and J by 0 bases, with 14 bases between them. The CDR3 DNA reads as TGTGCCAGCAGCCAAGATCTAGCGAGCGCATCGAACACCGGGGAGCTGTTTTTT. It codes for CASSQDLASASNTGELFF.

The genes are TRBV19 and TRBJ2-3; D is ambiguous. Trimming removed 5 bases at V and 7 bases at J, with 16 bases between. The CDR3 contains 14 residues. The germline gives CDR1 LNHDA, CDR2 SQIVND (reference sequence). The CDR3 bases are TGTGCCAGTAGTTCCGAAAGTGGAATTCATACGCAGTATTTT. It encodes CASSSESGIHTQYF. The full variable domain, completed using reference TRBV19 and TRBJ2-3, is DGGITQSPKYLFRKEGQNVTLSCEQNLNHDAMYWYRQDPGQGLRLIYYSQIVNDFQKGDIAEGYSVSREKKESFPLTVTSAQKNPTAFYLCASSSESGIHTQYFGPGTRLTVL.